Listed below are T cell receptor beta chains from one sample, sequenced in a study of human T cells and chemical hapten exposure. One entry per CDR3 protein results from TCRdb running MiXCR on the RACE reads. The sample has over 300,000 distinct CDR3 sequences, roughly 4.6% seen once; the top ten hold roughly 2.6%. Here the sequenced sample was whole blood, taken in connection with sensitization to the hapten diphenylcyclopropenone (DPC). These receptors were obtained from a woman aged 45 to 65 with alopecia areata. Some clones in this sample may be carry-over from other donors' samples. CDR3s include the opening cysteine and the closing phenylalanine or tryptophan. D genes are given only for firm matches. Some rows mark clone size as missing; the rest say once, few, many or name a class of expanded clone.

d_call: TRBD1
j_call: TRBJ2-4
clone_size: many
v_call: TRBV7-8
cdr3_aa: CASSELTGGSGKNIQYF
cdr3_nt: TGTGCCAGCAGCGAGTTGACAGGGGGTTCGGGCAAAAACATTCAGTACTTC

d_call: -
j_call: TRBJ1-2
clone_size: many
v_call: TRBV18
cdr3_aa: CASSPREGGSQGYTF
cdr3_nt: TGTGCCAGCTCACCCCGTGAGGGGGGATCTCAAGGCTACACCTTC

d_call: -
j_call: TRBJ2-7
clone_size: -
v_call: TRBV27
cdr3_aa: CASSLSSAVGVHGEQYF
cdr3_nt: TGTGCCAGCAGTTTATCCTCCGCAGTGGGGGTACATGGGGAGCAGTACTTC

d_call: -
j_call: TRBJ1-4
clone_size: -
v_call: TRBV7-9
cdr3_aa: CASSIPGEEKLFF
cdr3_nt: TGTGCCAGCAGCATCCCCGGGGAGGAAAAACTGTTTTTT

d_call: -
j_call: TRBJ2-1
clone_size: few
v_call: TRBV7-2
cdr3_aa: CASSPGEYNEQFF
cdr3_nt: TGTGCCAGCAGCCCCGGAGAATACAATGAGCAGTTCTTC

d_call: TRBD2
j_call: TRBJ2-1
clone_size: many
v_call: TRBV4-1
cdr3_aa: CASSQVSLAGEQFF
cdr3_nt: TGCGCCAGCAGCCAAGTGTCACTAGCGGGGGAGCAGTTCTTC

d_call: -
j_call: TRBJ2-7
clone_size: many
v_call: TRBV12-3/TRBV12-4
cdr3_aa: CASSPAYEQYF
cdr3_nt: TGTGCCAGCAGCCCGGCCTACGAGCAGTACTTC

d_call: -
j_call: TRBJ1-3
clone_size: many
v_call: TRBV12-3/TRBV12-4
cdr3_aa: CASSRQASSGNTIYF
cdr3_nt: TGTGCCAGCAGTCGACAGGCTAGCTCTGGAAACACCATATATTTT

d_call: -
j_call: TRBJ1-3
clone_size: many
v_call: TRBV9
cdr3_aa: CASSGEANSGNTIYF
cdr3_nt: TGTGCCAGCAGTGGGGAGGCCAACTCTGGAAACACCATATATTTT

d_call: TRBD1
j_call: TRBJ2-7
clone_size: many
v_call: TRBV10-3
cdr3_aa: CAISAGTGGSEQYF
cdr3_nt: TGTGCCATCAGTGCGGGGACAGGGGGCAGCGAGCAGTACTTC

d_call: -
j_call: TRBJ1-1
clone_size: few
v_call: TRBV14
cdr3_aa: CASSQGTNTEAFF
cdr3_nt: TGTGCCAGCAGCCAGGGTACTAACACTGAAGCTTTCTTT